The clone carrying this TCR beta chain is labeled large. Its antigen is unknown. This sample stems from a study of liver allograft versus peripheral blood T cells. Across the study: The authors compared T cell receptor repertoires in transplanted livers with recipients' peripheral blood repertoires. Study-level points and caveats: Intragraft liver T cell receptor repertoires reportedly differed from peripheral blood repertoires.

TCRdb re-analysed the reads in MiXCR, keeping a single row per CDR3 protein. The sample carries approximately 1,100 distinct CDR3 sequences, under 25% recorded once. The CDR3 has 14 amino acids. From germline, CDR1 is SEHNR and CDR2 FQNEAQ (reference sequence). V was shortened by 5 bases and J by 4 bases, with 14 bases between the two germline ends. The rearrangement links TRBV7-9 to TRBJ1-2; no reliable D call. The TCR comes from a human patient who had a liver transplant. Some of these T cells may belong to the graft donor. This CDR3 is CASSLSGSVYGYTF. In DNA, the CDR3 is TGTGCCAGCAGCCTAAGTGGCAGCGTCTATGGCTACACCTTC.